This T cell receptor (beta chain) originates from a study of T cell repertoires in cytomegalovirus infection. In the study overall: CMV infection plus the matching HLA type was flagged by public TCR beta signatures.

Study-level findings and limits: Public TCR beta family frequency separated CMV-and-HLA carriers, including in an independent cohort. HLA-C-restricted TCR beta clonotypes specific for CMV led the ex vivo response.

In TCRdb, the reads were re-called with MiXCR into one record per CDR3 protein. The table records around 500,000 distinct CDR3 sequences, about 39% of them present only once. The V gene lost 0 bases and the J gene lost 5 bases, with 11 bases spanning the gap. This CDR3 contains 15 residues. Germline-derived CDR1 and CDR2 are LGHDT and YNNKEL (reference sequence). On this clonotype: What it recognizes is unknown.

Source: cultured PBMCs, taken from culture after CMV antigen stimulation. The TCR sequence derives from a human donor in good health (CMV status not recorded). Some clones in this sample may be carry-over from other donors' samples. The rearrangement uses TRBV3-1 and TRBJ2-1, with D perhaps TRBD1 or TRBD2 (5 bases each). The CDR3 loop is CASSQDWDGNNEQFF. The CDR3 DNA is TGTGCCAGCAGCCAAGATTGGGACGGGAACAATGAGCAGTTCTTC.